The clone carrying this T cell receptor (beta chain) was counted a single time. This sample is part of a study of blood T cell repertoires in COVID-19. Original handling: Reference gene primers were amplified, and this amplification served to estimate nucleated cell counts. Assay used: immunoSEQ multiplex PCR; TCRdb lists only in-frame clones, some missing. V, J and clone size reflect that table, while D and trimming were determined from the DNA. The table has 62,000 or so clones, around 80% seen once. Seattle participants joined during active infection and were tracked over time. The sequencing input was peripheral blood. This TCR was recovered from a man aged 55 to 70 with COVID-19, enrolled during active disease.

The CDR3 sequence is CASSPGGSSNEQFF. DNA for the CDR3: TGTGCCAGCAGCCCAGGGGGGAGCTCTAATGAGCAGTTCTTC. The chain has TRBV11-3 and TRBJ2-1, with a possible D match to TRBD1 (7 bases). Trimming took off 5 bases at V and 7 bases at J, with 15 bases between the two ends. CDR3 length: 14 residues. The V gene's germline CDR1 is SGHNT and CDR2 YENEEA. The variable domain in full, completed from reference TRBV11-3 and TRBJ2-1, reads EAGVVQSPRYKIIEKKQPVAFWCNPISGHNTLYWYLQNLGQGPELLIRYENEEAVDDSQLPKDRFSAERLKGVDSTLKIQPAELGDSAVYLCASSPGGSSNEQFFGPGTRLTVL.